Following are 20 T cell receptor beta chains from one sample sequenced in a study of blood T cell repertoires in COVID-19. The data were produced by immunoSEQ multiplex PCR, yet TCRdb's version contains in-frame clones alone and is incomplete. Seen here are a few hundred thousand clones, 88% observed once, and the top ten hold roughly 1.2%. What was sequenced was PBMCs or T cells enriched from blood (not recorded which). All receptors come from a woman aged 18-29 years who had recovered from COVID-19.

This chain connects TRBV7-9 to TRBJ1-1; possibly TRBD1 for D (5 bases). Germline loops: CDR1 SEHNR, CDR2 FQNEAQ (reference sequence). This CDR3 is built from 15 residues. The ends were cut back, 0 bases at V and 0 bases at J, with 8 bases in the middle. The CDR3 here is CASSLAPGLNTEAFF. The CDR3 region has the DNA TGTGCCAGCAGCTTAGCCCCAGGGTTGAACACTGAAGCTTTCTTT.

This chain links TRBV5-6 with TRBJ2-7; maybe TRBD2 (7 bases). The CDR3 contains 17 residues. Germline assignment: CDR1 SGHDT and CDR2 YYEEEE. The V end lost 0 bases, the J end lost 3 bases, and 19 bases lay between the germline ends. In DNA, the CDR3 is TGTGCCAGCAGCTTGGACGGGGGGCGCTATCTCGGCTACGAGCAGTACTTC. Translated: CASSLDGGRYLGYEQYF.

This clone came up once. The V gene is TRBV12-3 or TRBV12-4, the J gene TRBJ1-4, with TRBD1 as a possible D gene (5 bases). The V gene lost 3 bases and the J gene lost 10 bases, with 9 bases spanning the gap. This CDR3 spans 12 amino acids. CDR3 coding DNA: TGTGCCAGCAGTTTTGGGGGGGGAAAACTGTTTTTT. Translated: CASSFGGGKLFF.

About this clone: The identical CDR3 is also encoded by other nucleotide sequences in the sample. The gene calls are TRBV27 and TRBJ2-7, with a weak D call TRBD2 (6 bases). V was shortened by 0 bases and J by 2 bases, with 11 bases between the two germline ends. CDR1 and CDR2 (germline): MNHEY, SMNVEV (reference sequence). The CDR3 has 15 residues. CDR3 coding DNA: TGTGCCAGCAGTTTATCGAGCGGGCTGCCCTACGAGCAGTACTTC. This translates into CASSLSSGLPYEQYF.

The chain recombines TRBV10-3 with TRBJ1-1, with D possibly matching TRBD1 (5 bases). Germline V lookup: CDR1 ENHRY, CDR2 SYGVKD. The CDR3 runs 14 residues. V lost 6 bases and J 3 bases, leaving 14 bases between the germline ends. CDR3 residues: CAIRRGGVDTEAFF. The CDR3 DNA sequence: TGTGCCATCAGGAGAGGAGGGGTGGACACTGAAGCTTTCTTT.

This chain joins TRBV9 and TRBJ2-5; TRBD1 agrees at 11 bases. The CDR3 runs 15 residues. The V gene's germline CDR1 is SGDLS and CDR2 YYNGEE. V trimming: 3 bases; J trimming: 7 bases; junction bases outside the gene matches: 8. The CDR3 protein is CASSGGQGAFGTQYF. CDR3 nucleotide sequence: TGTGCCAGCAGCGGCGGACAGGGGGCCTTTGGGACCCAGTACTTC.

The V call is TRBV1, the J call TRBJ2-3; TRBD2, the table's D call, was not compared with the DNA. TRBV1 is a recognized pseudogene. The CDR3 extends over 17 amino acids. CDR3 sequence reads: CTSSRLLAGGPRDTQYF. Here the CDR3 DNA reads TGCACCAGCAGCCGACTACTAGCGGGGGGGCCACGGGATACGCAGTATTTT.

This clone was picked up a small number of times. V gene TRBV7-9 combines with J gene TRBJ1-1, with D possibly being TRBD1 (6 bases). Germline V lookup: CDR1 SEHNR, CDR2 FQNEAQ (reference sequence). The CDR3 sequence is 12 residues long. V shed 4 bases and J shed 8 bases, with 11 bases lying between them. The CDR3 sequence is CASSYRDIEAFF. For the CDR3, the DNA is TGTGCCAGCAGCTACAGGGATATCGAAGCTTTCTTT.

J is TRBJ1-2 and V is TRBV7-9; 8 bases agree with TRBD1. V shed 4 bases, J shed 6 bases, and the junction held 7 bases outside the gene matches. This CDR3 is built from 14 residues. CDR1 is SEHNR and CDR2 is FQNEAQ in the germline V gene (reference sequence). CDR3 region: CASSSGQAGHGYTF. DNA for the CDR3: TGTGCCAGCAGCTCGGGACAGGCCGGGCATGGCTACACCTTC.

V is TRBV4-2 and J is TRBJ2-1, with TRBD1 identical over 7 bases. Germline assignment: CDR1 LGHNA and CDR2 YNFKEQ. After removal of 3 bases from V and 9 bases from J, the junction contained 8 bases not matched to a gene. CDR3 size: 14 residues. The CDR3 region is CASSHTGDIREQFF. CDR3 sequence (DNA): TGTGCCAGCAGCCACACAGGGGACATTCGTGAGCAGTTCTTC.

The genes are TRBV7-2 and TRBJ1-1, with TRBD1 as a possible D gene (6 bases). Between the trimmed V and J ends, which lost 2 bases and 7 bases, there was a span of 14 bases. Germline values: CDR1 SGHTA, CDR2 FQGNSA. The CDR3 runs to 14 residues. The CDR3, as DNA: TGTGCCAGCAGCTTATTGGTGGGGACAATTGAAGCTTTCTTT. Translating it yields CASSLLVGTIEAFF. Filled out from reference TRBV7-2 and TRBJ1-1, the complete variable domain reads GAGVSQSPSNKVTEKGKDVELRCDPISGHTALYWYRQSLGQGLEFLIYFQGNSAPDKSGLPSDRFSAERTGGSVSTLTIQRTQQEDSAVYLCASSLLVGTIEAFFGQGTRLTVV.

This clone was observed at least ten times. The chain couples TRBV5-6 to TRBJ2-7; possibly TRBD1 for D (6 bases). CDR3 length: 14 amino acids. From germline, CDR1 is SGHDT and CDR2 YYEEEE. V was cut by 2 bases and J by 2 bases, with 11 bases left in between. The CDR3 region has the DNA TGTGCCAGCAGCTTACAGGGTTATGCCTACGAGCAGTACTTC. Translating it yields CASSLQGYAYEQYF.

The chain has TRBV19 and TRBJ2-7; D unclear. V lost 0 bases and J lost 2, with 11 bases in between. The CDR3 contains 15 residues. Germline V gene sequence: CDR1 LNHDA, CDR2 SQIVND (reference sequence). The CDR3 sequence is CASSIDLAGTYEQYF. CDR3 DNA: TGTGCCAGTAGTATAGATCTGGCAGGCACCTACGAGCAGTACTTC.

This clone was observed a handful of times. V and J are TRBV14 and TRBJ2-1; D not certain. CDR1 is SGHDN, CDR2 FVKESK, per germline. The V end was cut by 0 bases, the J end by 8 bases, with 8 bases between. CDR3 length: 13 residues. The CDR3, as DNA: TGTGCCAGCAGCCAAGAACGGTACGATGAGCAGTTCTTC. Encoded protein: CASSQERYDEQFF.

This clone was seen more than once but under ten times. V is TRBV14 and J is TRBJ2-7; D unclear. V dropped 0 bases and J dropped 4 bases, with 7 bases sitting between them. This CDR3 is built from 13 residues. CDR1 is SGHDN and CDR2 is FVKESK in the germline V gene. The CDR3 region is CASSQEVLYEQYF. CDR3 DNA: TGTGCCAGCAGCCAAGAGGTACTGTACGAGCAGTACTTC.

The chain carries TRBV7-9 and TRBJ2-7; 7 bases align to TRBD2. CDR3 size: 15 residues. Looked up from germline, CDR1 is SEHNR and CDR2 is FQNEAQ (reference sequence). With 1 base clipped from V and 2 bases from J, the junction kept 5 bases outside the gene matches. The CDR3 coding sequence is TGTGCCAGCAGCTTAGTGGTAGCGGGTACCTACGAGCAGTACTTC. It specifies CASSLVVAGTYEQYF.

The chain is built from TRBV9 and TRBJ2-2; a weak D match, TRBD1 (6 bases). The germline gives CDR1 SGDLS, CDR2 YYNGEE. The ends were cut back, 5 bases at V and 0 bases at J, with 11 bases in the middle. The CDR3 loop spans 15 amino acids. As DNA, the CDR3 is TGTGCCAGCAGGGAGAGGGACACGAACACCGGGGAGCTGTTTTTT. Translation gives CASRERDTNTGELFF.

This clone was recorded once. The genes are TRBV29-1 and TRBJ2-6; no clear D. V lost 3 bases and J lost 2, with 8 bases in between. CDR1 SQVTM and CDR2 ANQGSEA come from the germline V gene. The CDR3 has 14 residues. For the CDR3, the DNA is TGCAGCGTTGATGGCCTTCCTGGGGCCAACGTCCTGACTTTC. This encodes CSVDGLPGANVLTF.

The V gene is TRBV29-1, the J gene TRBJ2-7; D may be TRBD2 (5 bases). Germline V gene lookup returns CDR1 SQVTM and CDR2 ANQGSEA. The CDR3 runs 15 residues. V gave up 4 bases and J gave up 1 base, with 17 bases separating them. The CDR3 spells CSVVPTSGESYEQYF. The CDR3 nucleotides are TGCAGCGTTGTCCCTACTAGTGGGGAATCCTACGAGCAGTACTTC.

The chain joins TRBV12-3 or TRBV12-4 to TRBJ1-2, with D hard to call. CDR3 length: 13 residues. V gave up 2 bases and J gave up 1 base, with 5 bases separating them. The CDR3 protein is CASSLSDNYGYTF. In DNA, the CDR3 is TGTGCCAGCAGTTTATCAGATAACTATGGCTACACCTTC.